One sample yielded the 26 T cell receptor beta chains listed below, sequenced in a study of blood T cell repertoires in COVID-19. Data came from immunoSEQ multiplex PCR; TCRdb stores just in-frame clones and leaves some out. This sample has under 200,000 clones; 80% to 90% occur once, and the top ten carry around 7.8%. Sequencing was done on a sample of PBMCs or T cells enriched from blood (not recorded which). These receptors were taken from a man between 45 and 60 years old who had recovered from COVID-19.

This clone was counted between two and nine times. This chain connects TRBV5-4 to TRBJ2-5; D might be TRBD2 (6 bases). This CDR3 comprises 13 residues. Germline V gene lookup returns CDR1 SGHNT and CDR2 YYREEE (reference sequence). The germline V and J ends were trimmed by 2 bases and 5 bases, with 10 bases remaining between them. The CDR3 DNA reads TGTGCCAGCAGCTTAAAGGGGAGGGAGACCCAGTACTTC. It yields the protein CASSLKGRETQYF.

The genes are TRBV2 and TRBJ1-1; D is perhaps TRBD1 (6 bases). This CDR3 is 14 amino acids long. Germline V CDR1 and CDR2: SNHLY, FYNNEI. Deletions cut 5 bases from V and 0 bases from J, with 10 bases between. The CDR3 reads CASSLDRLNTEAFF. CDR3 sequence (DNA): TGTGCCAGCAGTTTGGACAGACTGAACACTGAAGCTTTCTTT.

This sequence joins TRBV19 and TRBJ1-5; TRBD1 matches 7 bases. Germline CDR1 and CDR2: LNHDA and SQIVND (reference sequence). CDR3 length equals 16 residues. V dropped 3 bases and J dropped 2; count of bases not matched to a gene: 7. CDR3 coding DNA: TGTGCCAGTAGTATCCCCACAGGGGAGGGCAATCAGCCCCAGCATTTT. Translating it yields CASSIPTGEGNQPQHF.

J is TRBJ1-2 and V is TRBV11-2, with D hard to call. Looked up from germline, CDR1 is SGHAT and CDR2 is FQNNGV. Trimming removed 0 bases from V and 5 bases from J, with 13 bases in between. This CDR3 is 15 amino acids long. The CDR3 nucleotides are TGTGCCAGCAGCTTAGATAGGCAAGGAGGGTATGGCTACACCTTC. Translated, it gives CASSLDRQGGYGYTF.

This rearrangement joins TRBV6-2 or TRBV6-3 to TRBJ2-7; D not resolved. Germline CDR1 is MNHEY and CDR2 is SVGEGT. There are 11 residues in the CDR3. V was cut by 5 bases and J by 1 base, with 3 bases left in between. The CDR3 spells CASSQSYEQYF. CDR3 bases: TGTGCCAGCAGTCAGTCCTACGAGCAGTACTTC.

This clone was found a few times. The same CDR3 arises from other DNA sequences in this sample as well. The chain links TRBV6-1 to TRBJ2-7, with D perhaps TRBD1 (5 bases). The CDR3 sequence is 13 residues long. Per germline, CDR1 MNHNS and CDR2 SASEGT. V was trimmed by 3 bases and J by 3 bases, leaving 9 bases between them. In nucleotides, the CDR3 is TGTGCCAGCAGTGACGGGCAGGGCTACGAGCAGTACTTC. It codes for CASSDGQGYEQYF.

The chain carries TRBV19 and TRBJ1-1, with a possible D match to TRBD1 (6 bases). V was clipped by 1 base and J by 4 bases, with 10 bases between them. The V gene's germline CDR1 is LNHDA and CDR2 SQIVND (reference sequence). The CDR3 contains 14 residues. CDR3 nucleotide sequence: TGTGCCAGTAGTATAGTTTCAGGGGCCACTGAAGCTTTCTTT. It is translated as CASSIVSGATEAFF.

This rearrangement joins TRBV6-2 or TRBV6-3 to TRBJ2-1; 9 bases fit TRBD2. The CDR3 extends over 14 amino acids. Germline-derived CDR1 and CDR2 are MNHEY and SVGEGT. J was trimmed by 8 bases and V by 2 bases; bases with no gene match: 4. CDR3 coding DNA: TGTGCCAGCAGTTACACTAGCGGGTCTCATGAGCAGTTCTTC. Protein product: CASSYTSGSHEQFF.

The rearrangement links TRBV3-1 (or the pseudogene TRBV3-2) to TRBJ1-2; D not resolved. The ends were cut back, 1 base at V and 2 bases at J, with 5 bases in the middle. Germline V CDR1 and CDR2: LGHDT, YNNKEL (reference sequence). The CDR3 runs 13 residues. CDR3 region: CASSQASNYGYTF. In DNA, the CDR3 is TGTGCCAGCAGCCAAGCGTCCAACTATGGCTACACCTTC.

This clone appeared a single time. The chain is built from TRBV4-3 and TRBJ2-1; D possibly corresponds to TRBD2 (6 bases). Trimming left V 0 bases short and J 0 bases short, with 21 bases between. Per germline, CDR1 LGHNA and CDR2 YSLEER. The CDR3 loop spans 20 amino acids. CDR3 region: CASSQDPVGGGTSSYNEQFF. The CDR3 nucleotides are TGCGCCAGCAGCCAAGATCCCGTGGGTGGGGGGACGAGCTCCTACAATGAGCAGTTCTTC.

The rearrangement uses TRBV18 and TRBJ2-7; no firm D call. Germline CDR1 reads KGHSH; CDR2 reads LQKENI. The ends were cut back, 5 bases at V and 4 bases at J, with 18 bases in the middle. This CDR3 comprises 15 residues. CDR3 sequence: CASSTGRHAQYEQYF. CDR3 sequence (DNA): TGTGCCAGCTCAACGGGTCGTCACGCGCAGTACGAGCAGTACTTC.

This chain connects TRBV30 to TRBJ2-1, with 11 bases lining up with TRBD2. Germline V lookup: CDR1 GTSNPN, CDR2 SVGIG (reference sequence). V trimming: 8 bases; J trimming: 5 bases; junction bases outside the gene matches: 17. The CDR3 covers 17 residues. CDR3 nucleotides: TGTGCCGCAACGGGACTAGCGGTGACCTCATATGACAATGAGCAGTTCTTC. The encoded protein is CAATGLAVTSYDNEQFF.

The genes are TRBV20-1 and TRBJ1-2; D gene unclear. Germline CDR1 DFQATT, CDR2 SNEGSKA (reference sequence). The CDR3 runs 13 residues. The V end lost 3 bases, the J end lost 3 bases, and 11 bases lay between the germline ends. The CDR3 loop reads CSASESPYYGYTF. In DNA, the CDR3 is TGCAGTGCTAGTGAGAGCCCATACTATGGCTACACCTTC.

The V call is TRBV18, the J call TRBJ2-7, with D perhaps matching TRBD1 (5 bases). Trimming stripped 3 bases from V and 6 bases from J, with 9 bases between. Looked up from germline, CDR1 is KGHSH and CDR2 is LQKENI. CDR3 length equals 12 residues. The CDR3 reads CASSPDSSEQYF. The CDR3 DNA reads as TGTGCCAGCTCACCTGACAGCAGCGAGCAGTACTTC.

This chain connects TRBV18 to TRBJ1-1; 10 bases align to TRBD1. Per germline, CDR1 KGHSH and CDR2 LQKENI. V shed 4 bases, J shed 4 bases, and the junction held 9 bases outside the gene matches. The length of the CDR3 is 16 residues. The CDR3 spells CASSLRQGAWLTEAFF. The DNA for the CDR3 is TGTGCCAGCTCACTCCGACAGGGGGCCTGGCTCACTGAAGCTTTCTTT.

This chain joins TRBV18 and TRBJ2-3, with 12 bases fitting TRBD2. Germline V gene data show CDR1 as KGHSH and CDR2 as LQKENI. CDR3 length: 16 residues. J was trimmed by 4 bases and V by 3 bases; bases with no gene match: 5. The CDR3, as DNA: TGTGCCAGCTCACCTCCTGGACTAGCGGGGCCAGATACGCAGTATTTT. It translates to CASSPPGLAGPDTQYF.

The chain uses TRBV3-1 (or the pseudogene TRBV3-2) and TRBJ1-3, with 8 bases aligning to TRBD1. The germline V gene has CDR1 LGHDT and CDR2 YNNKEL (reference sequence). This CDR3 has 14 residues. Trimming took 5 bases from V and 4 from J; bases not matched to a gene: 4. The CDR3 loop is CASSTRDRGNTIYF. CDR3 in DNA: TGTGCCAGCAGCACCCGGGACAGGGGAAACACCATATATTTT.

V gene TRBV6-2 or TRBV6-3 combines with J gene TRBJ2-7; TRBD2 matches 15 bases. Germline lookup yields CDR1 MNHEY and CDR2 SVGEGT. The CDR3 sequence is 18 residues long. Losses at the gene ends were 6 bases for V and 3 bases for J; bases not matched to a gene: 12. The CDR3 sequence is CASSSNPGLAGGLYEQYF. For the CDR3, the DNA is TGTGCCAGCAGCTCAAATCCGGGACTAGCGGGGGGTCTCTACGAGCAGTACTTC.

The genes are TRBV5-4 and TRBJ2-6, with D perhaps matching TRBD2 (7 bases). The CDR3 contains 16 residues. V was trimmed by 3 bases and J by 4 bases, leaving 14 bases between them. Germline CDR1 is SGHNT and CDR2 is YYREEE (reference sequence). CDR3 loop: CASSSRGTPGANVLTF. In nucleotides, the CDR3 is TGTGCCAGCAGCTCGCGGGGGACACCCGGGGCCAACGTCCTGACTTTC.

The V gene is TRBV20-1, the J gene TRBJ2-5, with 12 bases that match TRBD1. CDR3 length: 14 amino acids. V lost 3 bases and J lost 5; bases outside the gene matches: 4. Germline CDR1 DFQATT, CDR2 SNEGSKA (reference sequence). The CDR3 DNA sequence: TGCAGTGCTAGTCGGGACAGGGGGCTGGAGACCCAGTACTTC. Its protein product is CSASRDRGLETQYF.

The chain combines TRBV12-3 or TRBV12-4 with TRBJ2-1, with D possibly being TRBD1 (6 bases). The length of the CDR3 is 13 residues. The V end was cut by 7 bases, the J end by 8 bases, with 15 bases between. CDR3 coding DNA: TGTGCCAGCACAGAACAGGGTACCTATGAGCAGTTCTTC. Its translation: CASTEQGTYEQFF.

This clone was seen more than once but under ten times. J is TRBJ1-1 and V is TRBV2, with TRBD1 matching over 8 bases. This CDR3 has 12 residues. With 7 bases clipped from V and 4 bases from J, the junction kept 2 bases outside the gene matches. Germline V gives CDR1 SNHLY, CDR2 FYNNEI. CDR3 protein: CASTRGRTEAFF. CDR3 DNA: TGTGCCAGCACCAGGGGGCGCACTGAAGCTTTCTTT.

V and J are TRBV7-3 and TRBJ2-3; 7 bases map to TRBD2. The CDR3 runs to 15 residues. V shed 0 bases, J shed 5 bases, and the junction held 5 bases outside the gene matches. Germline CDR1 and CDR2: SGHTA and FQGTGA. This CDR3 is CASSLTWRGRDTQYF. CDR3 coding DNA: TGTGCCAGCAGCTTAACGTGGCGGGGGAGAGATACGCAGTATTTT.

This clone was seen at least ten times. V and J are TRBV4-1 and TRBJ1-2, with a tentative D call TRBD1 (5 bases). Germline values: CDR1 MGHRA, CDR2 YSYEKL. V was trimmed by 0 bases and J by 8 bases, leaving 16 bases between them. The CDR3 loop spans 15 amino acids. DNA for the CDR3: TGCGCCAGCAGCCAAGAGGTTCAGGGTAGGGTCGGCTACACCTTC. Encoded protein: CASSQEVQGRVGYTF.

The chain's CDR3 is CASSQLRLEADTQYF. The CDR3 DNA reads as TGCGCCAGCAGCCAGTTGAGGCTAGAGGCTGATACGCAGTATTTT. The gene calls are TRBV4-1 and TRBJ2-3; no definite D call. Trimming pared 3 bases from V and 6 bases from J, leaving 16 bases between. The length of the CDR3 is 15 residues. Germline CDR1 is MGHRA and CDR2 is YSYEKL.

The J gene is TRBJ2-6, the V gene TRBV27; D is uncertain. The length of the CDR3 is 17 residues. From germline, CDR1 is MNHEY and CDR2 SMNVEV (reference sequence). Trimming removed 2 bases at V and 2 bases at J, with 13 bases between. DNA of the CDR3: TGTGCCAGCAGTTTAGTAGCTGGCGGTCCTGGGGCCAACGTCCTGACTTTC. Translation: CASSLVAGGPGANVLTF.